The table lists the clone carrying this TCR beta chain with a count of one. Antigen unknown. The data derive from a study of shared clonotypes between healthy human individuals. Broader study findings: Sharing across a few donors was seen in roughly 5% of naive CD4 clonotypes.

Each sample came from a Caucasian adult donor living in Nashville, Tennessee. CD4+ cells underwent separation, giving CD45RA+ naive and CD45RA-negative memory subsets. V gave up 3 bases and J gave up 4 bases, with 16 bases separating them. Germline CDR1 is MDHEN and CDR2 is SYDVKM. The CDR3 has 15 residues. Some 32,000 T cell genomes, or about 200 ng DNA, went into the sorted-subset replicate PCRs. Clones were sequenced by immunoSEQ multiplex PCR, and TCRdb holds only the in-frame ones, with some missing. Of about 340,000 clones listed, 73% are singletons. The chain is built from TRBV28 and TRBJ2-7; D perhaps matches TRBD1 (7 bases). The source material was memory CD4+ T cells sorted from blood. Subset described: CD45RA-negative fraction. This receptor was obtained from a man aged 25 to 45 in good health. The CDR3, as DNA: TGTGCCAGCAGTTTGGAGCCAGGGGGGAATTACGAGCAGTACTTC. Its protein is CASSLEPGGNYEQYF.